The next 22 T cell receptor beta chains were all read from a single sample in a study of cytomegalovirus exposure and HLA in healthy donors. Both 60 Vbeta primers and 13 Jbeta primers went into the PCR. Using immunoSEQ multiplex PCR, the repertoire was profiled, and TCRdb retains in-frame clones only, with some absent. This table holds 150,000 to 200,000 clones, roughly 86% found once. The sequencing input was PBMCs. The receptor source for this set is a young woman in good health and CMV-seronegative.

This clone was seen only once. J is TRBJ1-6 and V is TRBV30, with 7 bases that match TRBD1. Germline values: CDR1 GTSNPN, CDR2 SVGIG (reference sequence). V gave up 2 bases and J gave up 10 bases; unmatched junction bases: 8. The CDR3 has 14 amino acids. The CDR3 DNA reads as TGTGCCTGGAGTTTTCGACAGGGCGACTCACCCCTCCACTTT. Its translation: CAWSFRQGDSPLHF.

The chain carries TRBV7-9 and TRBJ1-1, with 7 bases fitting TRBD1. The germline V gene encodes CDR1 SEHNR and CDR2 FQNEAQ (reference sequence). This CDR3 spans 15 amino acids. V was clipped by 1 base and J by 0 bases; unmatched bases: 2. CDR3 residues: CASSLEGAVNTEAFF. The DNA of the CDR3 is TGTGCCAGCAGCTTAGAGGGGGCAGTGAACACTGAAGCTTTCTTT.

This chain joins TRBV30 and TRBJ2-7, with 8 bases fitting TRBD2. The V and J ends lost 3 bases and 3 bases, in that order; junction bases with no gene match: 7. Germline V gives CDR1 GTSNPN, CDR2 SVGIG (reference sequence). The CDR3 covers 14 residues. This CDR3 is CAWSGSAGVYEQYF. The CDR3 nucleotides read TGTGCCTGGAGCGGATCAGCGGGAGTCTACGAGCAGTACTTC.

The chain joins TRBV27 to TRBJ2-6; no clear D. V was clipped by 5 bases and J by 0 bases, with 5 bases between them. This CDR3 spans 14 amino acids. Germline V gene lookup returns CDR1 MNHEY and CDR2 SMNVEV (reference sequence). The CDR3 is CASSLYSGANVLTF. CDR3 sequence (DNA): TGTGCCAGCAGTCTTTACTCTGGGGCCAACGTCCTGACTTTC.

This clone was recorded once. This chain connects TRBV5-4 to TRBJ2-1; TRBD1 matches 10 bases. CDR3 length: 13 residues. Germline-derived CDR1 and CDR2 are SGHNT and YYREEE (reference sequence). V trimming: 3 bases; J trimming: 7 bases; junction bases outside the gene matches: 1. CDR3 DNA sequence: TGTGCCAGCAGCTGGGACAGGGGAAATGAGCAGTTCTTC. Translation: CASSWDRGNEQFF. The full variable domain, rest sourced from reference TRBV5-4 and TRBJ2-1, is ETGVTQSPTHLIKTRGQQVTLRCSSQSGHNTVSWYQQALGQGPQFIFQYYREEENGRGNFPPRFSGLQFPNYSSELNVNALELDDSALYLCASSWDRGNEQFFGPGTRLTVL.

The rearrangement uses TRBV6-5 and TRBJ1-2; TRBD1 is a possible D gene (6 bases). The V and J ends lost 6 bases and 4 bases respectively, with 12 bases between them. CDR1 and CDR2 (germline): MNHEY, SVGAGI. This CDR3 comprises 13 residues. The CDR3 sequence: CASSGGGPYGYTF. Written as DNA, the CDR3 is TGTGCCAGCAGCGGGGGGGGGCCCTATGGCTACACCTTC.

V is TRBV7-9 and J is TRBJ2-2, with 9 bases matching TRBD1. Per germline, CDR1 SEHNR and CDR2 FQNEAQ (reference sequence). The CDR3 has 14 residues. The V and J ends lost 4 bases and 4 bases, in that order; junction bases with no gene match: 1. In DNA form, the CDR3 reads TGTGCCAGCAGCTCGGACAGGGGCACCGGGGAGCTGTTTTTT. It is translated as CASSSDRGTGELFF.

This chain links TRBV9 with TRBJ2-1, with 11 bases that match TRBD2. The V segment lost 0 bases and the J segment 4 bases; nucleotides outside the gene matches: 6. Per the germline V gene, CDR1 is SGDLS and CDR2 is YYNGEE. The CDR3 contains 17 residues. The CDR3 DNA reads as TGTGCCAGCAGCGTAGTCACTAGCGGGAGTTTGTACAATGAGCAGTTCTTC. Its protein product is CASSVVTSGSLYNEQFF. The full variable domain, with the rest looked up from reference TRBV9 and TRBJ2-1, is DSGVTQTPKHLITATGQRVTLRCSPRSGDLSVYWYQQSLDQGLQFLIQYYNGEERAKGNILERFSAQQFPDLHSELNLSSLELGDSALYFCASSVVTSGSLYNEQFFGPGTRLTVL.

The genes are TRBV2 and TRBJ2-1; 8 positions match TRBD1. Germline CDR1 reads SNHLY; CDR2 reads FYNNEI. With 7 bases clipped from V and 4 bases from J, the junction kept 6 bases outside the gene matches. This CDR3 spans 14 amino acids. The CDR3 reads CASIWQGAYNEQFF. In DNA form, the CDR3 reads TGTGCCAGCATATGGCAGGGGGCTTACAATGAGCAGTTCTTC.

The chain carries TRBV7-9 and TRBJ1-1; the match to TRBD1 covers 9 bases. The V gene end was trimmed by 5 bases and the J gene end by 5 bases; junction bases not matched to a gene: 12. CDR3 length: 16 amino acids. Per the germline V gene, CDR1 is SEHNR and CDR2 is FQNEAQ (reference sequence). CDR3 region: CASSPGQGRRGTEAFF. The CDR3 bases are TGTGCCAGCAGCCCCGGACAGGGGAGGAGAGGGACTGAAGCTTTCTTT. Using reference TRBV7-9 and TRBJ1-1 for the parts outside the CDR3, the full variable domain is DTGVSQNPRHKITKRGQNVTFRCDPISEHNRLYWYRQTLGQGPEFLTYFQNEAQLEKSRLLSDRFSAERPKGSFSTLEIQRTEQGDSAMYLCASSPGQGRRGTEAFFGQGTRLTVV.

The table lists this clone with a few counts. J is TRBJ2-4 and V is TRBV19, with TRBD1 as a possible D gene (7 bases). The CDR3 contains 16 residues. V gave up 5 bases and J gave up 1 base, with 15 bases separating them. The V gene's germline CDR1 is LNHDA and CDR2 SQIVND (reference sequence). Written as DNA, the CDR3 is TGTGCCAGTAGTCCCCAGGGGGGCCGGGCCAAAAACATTCAGTACTTC. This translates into CASSPQGGRAKNIQYF.

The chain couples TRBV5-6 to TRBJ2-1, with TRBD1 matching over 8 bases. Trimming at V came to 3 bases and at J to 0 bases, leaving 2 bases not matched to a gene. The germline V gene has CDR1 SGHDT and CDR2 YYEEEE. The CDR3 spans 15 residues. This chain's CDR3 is CASSSGQGSYNEQFF. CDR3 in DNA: TGTGCCAGCAGCTCCGGACAGGGCTCCTACAATGAGCAGTTCTTC.

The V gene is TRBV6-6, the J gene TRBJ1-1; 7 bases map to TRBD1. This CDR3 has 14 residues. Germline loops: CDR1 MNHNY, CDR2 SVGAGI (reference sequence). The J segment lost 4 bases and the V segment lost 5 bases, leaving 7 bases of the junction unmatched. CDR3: CASSLGGGITEAFF. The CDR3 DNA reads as TGTGCCAGCAGTCTAGGGGGCGGAATCACTGAAGCTTTCTTT.

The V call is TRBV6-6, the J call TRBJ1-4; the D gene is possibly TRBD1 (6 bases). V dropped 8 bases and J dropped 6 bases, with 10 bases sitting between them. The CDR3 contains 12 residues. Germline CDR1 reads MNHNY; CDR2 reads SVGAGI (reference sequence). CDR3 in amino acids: CASGTRDEKLFF. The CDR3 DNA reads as TGTGCCAGCGGGACACGGGATGAAAAACTGTTTTTT.

CDR3 amino acids: CASSSGTGMVYGYTF. The CDR3 region has the DNA TGCGCCAGCAGCTCCGGGACAGGGATGGTATATGGCTACACCTTC. The chain carries TRBV5-1 and TRBJ1-2, with 9 bases matching TRBD1. The trim removed 3 bases at V and 5 bases at J, leaving 8 bases unmatched. The CDR3 contains 15 residues. Germline-derived CDR1 and CDR2 are SGHRS and YFSETQ.

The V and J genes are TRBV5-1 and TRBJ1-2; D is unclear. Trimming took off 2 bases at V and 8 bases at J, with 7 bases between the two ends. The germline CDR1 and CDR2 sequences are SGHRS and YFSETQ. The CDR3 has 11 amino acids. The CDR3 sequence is CASSFEGGYTF. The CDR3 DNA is TGCGCCAGCAGCTTCGAGGGAGGCTACACCTTC.

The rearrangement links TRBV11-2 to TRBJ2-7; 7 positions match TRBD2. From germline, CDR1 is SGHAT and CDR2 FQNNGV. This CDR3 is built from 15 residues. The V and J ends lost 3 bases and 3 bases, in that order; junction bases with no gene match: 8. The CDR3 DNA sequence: TGTGCCAGCAGCTTGGTCAGGGCGGGGGACTACGAGCAGTACTTC. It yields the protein CASSLVRAGDYEQYF.

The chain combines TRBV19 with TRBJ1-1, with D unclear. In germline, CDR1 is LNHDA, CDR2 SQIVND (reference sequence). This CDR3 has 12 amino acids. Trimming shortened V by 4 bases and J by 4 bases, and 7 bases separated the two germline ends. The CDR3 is CASSRGVTEAFF. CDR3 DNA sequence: TGTGCCAGTAGTAGGGGAGTCACTGAAGCTTTCTTT.

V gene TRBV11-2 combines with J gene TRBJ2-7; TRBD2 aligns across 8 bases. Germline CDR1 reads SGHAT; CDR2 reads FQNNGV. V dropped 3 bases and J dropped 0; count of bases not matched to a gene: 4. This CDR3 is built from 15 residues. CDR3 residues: CASSLAGGFSYEQYF. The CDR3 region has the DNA TGTGCCAGCAGCTTGGCGGGAGGTTTCTCCTACGAGCAGTACTTC.

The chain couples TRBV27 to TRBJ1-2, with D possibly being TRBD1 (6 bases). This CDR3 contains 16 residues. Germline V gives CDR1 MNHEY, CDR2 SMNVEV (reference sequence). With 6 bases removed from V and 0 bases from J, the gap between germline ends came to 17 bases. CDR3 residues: CASSALDSSANYGYTF. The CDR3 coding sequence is TGTGCCAGCAGCGCACTGGACAGCTCGGCTAACTATGGCTACACCTTC.

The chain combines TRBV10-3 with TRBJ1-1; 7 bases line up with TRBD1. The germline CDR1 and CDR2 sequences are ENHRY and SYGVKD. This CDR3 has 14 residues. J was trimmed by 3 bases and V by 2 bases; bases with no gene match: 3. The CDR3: CAISEEQGYTEAFF. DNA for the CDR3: TGTGCCATCAGTGAGGAACAGGGGTACACTGAAGCTTTCTTT.

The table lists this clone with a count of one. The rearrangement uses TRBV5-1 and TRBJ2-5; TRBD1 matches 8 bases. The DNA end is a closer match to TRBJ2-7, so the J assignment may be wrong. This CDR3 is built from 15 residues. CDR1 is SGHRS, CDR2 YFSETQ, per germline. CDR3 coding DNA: TGCGCCAGCAGCTTTGGCATGCAGGGGGCTTACGAGCAGTACTTC. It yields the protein CASSFGMQGAYEQYF.